Shown below are 20 T cell receptor beta chains from a single sample sequenced in a study of T cell responses to AZD1222 COVID-19 vaccine. Assay: immunoSEQ multiplex PCR; the TCRdb copy retains only in-frame clones and omits some. The table includes some 150,000 clones, approximately 90% detected once. The sequences come from peripheral blood, collected 28 days after the second AZD1222 dose. These receptors all come from an adult who received the AZD1222 COVID-19 vaccine.

The rearrangement uses TRBV14 and TRBJ2-1; 7 bases fit TRBD2. Germline CDR1 and CDR2: SGHDN and FVKESK. Losses at the gene ends were 6 bases for V and 0 bases for J; bases not matched to a gene: 8. This CDR3 is 16 amino acids long. This chain's CDR3 is CASRANSGHSYNEQFF. In DNA, the CDR3 is TGTGCCAGCAGAGCAAATAGCGGGCACTCCTACAATGAGCAGTTCTTC.

The chain joins TRBV19 to TRBJ2-7; D not resolved. With 5 bases removed from V and 0 bases from J, the gap between germline ends came to 5 bases. Germline values: CDR1 LNHDA, CDR2 SQIVND (reference sequence). The CDR3 runs to 12 residues. CDR3 DNA sequence: TGTGCCAGTAGTCCCGCCTCCTACGAGCAGTACTTC. This codes for CASSPASYEQYF.

The CDR3 protein is CAWSQGRGGNTIYF. In DNA, the CDR3 is TGTGCCTGGAGTCAGGGCAGGGGCGGTAACACCATATATTTT. V and J are TRBV30 and TRBJ1-3; weak D call: TRBD1 (6 bases). CDR1 GTSNPN and CDR2 SVGIG come from the germline V gene (reference sequence). The CDR3 covers 14 residues. Trimming took off 2 bases at V and 7 bases at J, with 15 bases between the two ends. The variable domain in full, with the rest retrieved from reference TRBV30 and TRBJ1-3, is SQTIHQWPATLVQPVGSPLSLECTVEGTSNPNLYWYRQAAGRGLQLLFYSVGIGQISSEVPQNLSASRPQDRQFILSSKKLLLSDSGFYLCAWSQGRGGNTIYFGEGSWLTVV.

This rearrangement joins TRBV7-9 to TRBJ2-7; D possibly corresponds to TRBD1 (5 bases). The CDR3 is 12 amino acids. Germline CDR1 and CDR2: SEHNR and FQNEAQ (reference sequence). V was trimmed by 4 bases and J by 4 bases, leaving 8 bases between them. In nucleotides, the CDR3 is TGTGCCAGCAGCTCACAGGATTACGAGCAGTACTTC. Translating gives CASSSQDYEQYF.

The rearrangement uses TRBV7-8 and TRBJ2-3; TRBD1 might be the D (6 bases). V lost 2 bases and J lost 2, with 11 bases in between. This CDR3 is 15 amino acids long. Germline-derived CDR1 and CDR2 are SGHVS and FQNEAQ. This CDR3 is CASSLIQGITDTQYF. The CDR3 coding sequence is TGTGCCAGCAGCTTAATTCAGGGGATCACAGATACGCAGTATTTT.

The V and J genes are TRBV5-4 and TRBJ1-2; a possible D gene is TRBD1 (5 bases). Germline V gene data show CDR1 as SGHNT and CDR2 as YYREEE (reference sequence). V was shortened by 1 base and J by 3 bases, with 10 bases between the two germline ends. CDR3 length: 14 residues. The CDR3 sequence is CASSLRGLYYGYTF. Written as DNA, the CDR3 is TGTGCCAGCAGCTTGAGGGGACTCTACTATGGCTACACCTTC.

CDR3 sequence: CAWSTFETGGTEAFF. The CDR3 bases are TGTGCCTGGAGTACTTTCGAAACCGGGGGGACTGAAGCTTTCTTT. The chain recombines TRBV30 with TRBJ1-1, with D perhaps TRBD1 (5 bases). The V gene's germline CDR1 is GTSNPN and CDR2 SVGIG (reference sequence). This CDR3 contains 15 residues. V was trimmed by 2 bases and J by 5 bases, leaving 18 bases between them.

The chain joins TRBV27 to TRBJ1-5, with 9 bases identical to TRBD1. The V gene's germline CDR1 is MNHEY and CDR2 SMNVEV (reference sequence). CDR3 size: 14 residues. The V segment lost 5 bases and the J segment 6 bases; nucleotides outside the gene matches: 5. The CDR3 is CASSAGTGTQPQHF. CDR3 DNA sequence: TGTGCCAGCAGTGCCGGGACAGGGACTCAGCCCCAGCATTTT.

This chain joins TRBV7-9 and TRBJ2-1; D is possibly TRBD1 (6 bases). Germline-derived CDR1 and CDR2 are SEHNR and FQNEAQ (reference sequence). The CDR3 consists of 13 residues. Trimming shortened V by 5 bases and J by 4 bases, and 9 bases separated the two germline ends. The CDR3 sequence is CASSVRGYNEQFF. CDR3 coding DNA: TGTGCCAGCAGCGTGAGGGGGTACAATGAGCAGTTCTTC. Together with reference TRBV7-9 and TRBJ2-1, the CDR3 gives the full variable domain: DTGVSQNPRHKITKRGQNVTFRCDPISEHNRLYWYRQTLGQGPEFLTYFQNEAQLEKSRLLSDRFSAERPKGSFSTLEIQRTEQGDSAMYLCASSVRGYNEQFFGPGTRLTVL.

This rearrangement joins TRBV5-5 to TRBJ2-7; TRBD2 matches 11 bases. CDR3 size: 16 residues. Germline CDR1 is SGHKS and CDR2 is YYEKEE (reference sequence). The V and J ends lost 3 bases and 3 bases, in that order; junction bases with no gene match: 8. The CDR3 loop is CASSWREGLADYEQYF. CDR3 coding DNA: TGTGCCAGCAGCTGGAGAGAGGGACTAGCGGACTACGAGCAGTACTTC.

The chain uses TRBV2 and TRBJ2-7; a possible D gene is TRBD2 (6 bases). Trimming removed 6 bases at V and 7 bases at J, with 10 bases between. The CDR3 sequence is 11 residues long. Germline V lookup: CDR1 SNHLY, CDR2 FYNNEI. This CDR3 is CASSSRGEQYF. The CDR3 DNA reads TGTGCCAGCAGCTCGCGGGGAGAGCAGTACTTC.

This chain connects TRBV19 to TRBJ1-5, with 8 bases that match TRBD1. This CDR3 has 17 amino acids. V lost 5 bases to trimming and J lost 0 bases; unmatched junction nucleotides: 9. Per the germline V gene, CDR1 is LNHDA and CDR2 is SQIVND (reference sequence). The DNA of the CDR3 is TGTGCCAGTAGTCTTACAGGGGGTATGTCTAGCAATCAGCCCCAGCATTTT. Translating gives CASSLTGGMSSNQPQHF.

The chain joins TRBV29-1 to TRBJ2-1; 11 positions match TRBD2. V shed 3 bases, J shed 3 bases, and the junction held 1 base outside the gene matches. The germline V gene encodes CDR1 SQVTM and CDR2 ANQGSEA. The CDR3 extends over 14 amino acids. CDR3 nucleotide sequence: TGCAGCGTTGAGACTAGCGGGATCTACAATGAGCAGTTCTTC. Translating gives CSVETSGIYNEQFF.

The chain combines TRBV25-1 with TRBJ2-3; D is unclear. The ends were cut back, 1 base at V and 4 bases at J, with 9 bases in the middle. This CDR3 spans 14 amino acids. Germline V gives CDR1 MGHDK, CDR2 SYGVNS. CDR3 sequence (DNA): TGTGCCAGCAGTGAATCGGGTAGACCAGATACGCAGTATTTT. Translating gives CASSESGRPDTQYF.

This clone showed up just once. The J gene is TRBJ2-7, the V gene TRBV11-2, with 8 bases that match TRBD1. CDR1 is SGHAT and CDR2 is FQNNGV in the germline V gene. This CDR3 is 14 amino acids long. V lost 1 base and J lost 6; bases outside the gene matches: 5. The CDR3 protein is CASSLGQGAGEQYF. CDR3 coding DNA: TGTGCCAGCAGCTTAGGGCAGGGGGCAGGCGAGCAGTACTTC.

The chain couples TRBV2 to TRBJ1-5, with TRBD1 as a possible D gene (5 bases). V was pared by 7 bases and J by 0 bases, with 16 bases between. Germline CDR1 and CDR2: SNHLY and FYNNEI. The CDR3 covers 16 residues. CDR3: CASTLWGGDSNQPQHF. As DNA, the CDR3 is TGTGCCAGCACTCTGTGGGGAGGGGATAGCAATCAGCCCCAGCATTTT.

The rearrangement joins TRBV6-5 to TRBJ2-1; D unresolved. Trimming pared 4 bases from V and 10 bases from J, leaving 17 bases between. Germline lookup yields CDR1 MNHEY and CDR2 SVGAGI. This CDR3 spans 14 amino acids. The CDR3 DNA reads as TGTGCCAGCAGTTCCCCACTCTCGGCCAGAGAGCAGTTCTTC. It specifies CASSSPLSAREQFF.

The chain recombines TRBV29-1 with TRBJ1-1, with D possibly TRBD1 on 6 matching bases. The CDR3 loop spans 12 amino acids. CDR1 and CDR2 (germline): SQVTM, ANQGSEA. Trimming pared 5 bases from V and 1 base from J, leaving 8 bases between. CDR3 bases: TGCAGCGTTCCCAGGGGGAACACTGAAGCTTTCTTT. This sequence encodes CSVPRGNTEAFF.

This chain connects TRBV12-3 or TRBV12-4 to TRBJ2-5; D remains unclear. The CDR3 is made up of 11 amino acids. Trimming left V 3 bases short and J 3 bases short, with 2 bases between. CDR3: CASSLEETQYF. The CDR3 DNA follows: TGTGCCAGCAGTTTGGAAGAGACCCAGTACTTC.

The CDR3, as DNA: TGTGCCAGCAGTGAGTCGCGAACGGCTTTCTTT. This sequence encodes CASSESRTAFF. J is TRBJ1-1 and V is TRBV25-1; the D is unclear. The V end was cut by 3 bases, the J end by 11 bases, with 10 bases between. The CDR3 runs to 11 residues. Per germline, CDR1 MGHDK and CDR2 SYGVNS.